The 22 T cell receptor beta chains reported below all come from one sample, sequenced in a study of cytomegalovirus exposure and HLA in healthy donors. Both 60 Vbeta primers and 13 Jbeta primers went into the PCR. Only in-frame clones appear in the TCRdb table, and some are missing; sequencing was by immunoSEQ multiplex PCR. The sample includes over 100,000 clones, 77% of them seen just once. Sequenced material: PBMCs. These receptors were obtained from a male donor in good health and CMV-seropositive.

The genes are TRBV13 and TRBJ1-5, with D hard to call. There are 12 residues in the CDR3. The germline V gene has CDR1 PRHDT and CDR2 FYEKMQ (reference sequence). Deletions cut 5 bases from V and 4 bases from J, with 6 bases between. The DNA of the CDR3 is TGTGCCAGCAGCGGCCTTAATCAGCCCCAGCATTTT. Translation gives CASSGLNQPQHF.

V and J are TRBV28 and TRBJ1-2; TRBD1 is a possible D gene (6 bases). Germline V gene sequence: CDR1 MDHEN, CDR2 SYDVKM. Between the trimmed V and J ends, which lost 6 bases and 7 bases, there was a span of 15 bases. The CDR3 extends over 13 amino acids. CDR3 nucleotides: TGTGCCAGCAGACCCCAGGGGTGGTTTGGCTACACCTTC. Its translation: CASRPQGWFGYTF.

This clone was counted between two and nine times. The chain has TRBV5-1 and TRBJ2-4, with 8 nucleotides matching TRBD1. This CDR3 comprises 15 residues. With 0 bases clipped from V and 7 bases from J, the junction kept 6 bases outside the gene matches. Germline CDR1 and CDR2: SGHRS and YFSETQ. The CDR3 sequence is CASSLGGQGMNIQYF. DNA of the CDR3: TGCGCCAGCAGCTTGGGCGGACAGGGTATGAACATTCAGTACTTC.

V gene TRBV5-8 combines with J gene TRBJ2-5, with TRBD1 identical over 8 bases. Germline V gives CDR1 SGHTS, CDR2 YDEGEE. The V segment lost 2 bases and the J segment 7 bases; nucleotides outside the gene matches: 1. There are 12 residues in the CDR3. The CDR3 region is CASSFDRGTQYF. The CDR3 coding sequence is TGTGCCAGCAGCTTTGACAGGGGGACCCAGTACTTC. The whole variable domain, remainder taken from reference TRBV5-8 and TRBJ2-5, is EAGVTQSPTHLIKTRGQQATLRCSPISGHTSVYWYQQALGLGLQFLLWYDEGEERNRGNFPPRFSGRQFPNYSSELNVNALELEDSALYLCASSFDRGTQYFGPGTRLLVL.

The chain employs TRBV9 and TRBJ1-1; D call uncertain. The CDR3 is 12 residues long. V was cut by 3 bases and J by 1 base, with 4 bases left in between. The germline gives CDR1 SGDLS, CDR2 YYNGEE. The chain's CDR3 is CASSAGNTEAFF. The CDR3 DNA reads TGTGCCAGCAGCGCCGGGAACACTGAAGCTTTCTTT. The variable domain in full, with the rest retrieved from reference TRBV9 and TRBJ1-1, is DSGVTQTPKHLITATGQRVTLRCSPRSGDLSVYWYQQSLDQGLQFLIQYYNGEERAKGNILERFSAQQFPDLHSELNLSSLELGDSALYFCASSAGNTEAFFGQGTRLTVV.

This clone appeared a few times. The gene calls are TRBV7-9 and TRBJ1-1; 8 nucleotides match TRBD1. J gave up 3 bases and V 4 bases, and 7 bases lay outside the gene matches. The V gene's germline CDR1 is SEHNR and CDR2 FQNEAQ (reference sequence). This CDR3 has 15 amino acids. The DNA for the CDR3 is TGTGCCAGCAGCTACGACAGGGGCGGTTACACTGAAGCTTTCTTT. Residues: CASSYDRGGYTEAFF.

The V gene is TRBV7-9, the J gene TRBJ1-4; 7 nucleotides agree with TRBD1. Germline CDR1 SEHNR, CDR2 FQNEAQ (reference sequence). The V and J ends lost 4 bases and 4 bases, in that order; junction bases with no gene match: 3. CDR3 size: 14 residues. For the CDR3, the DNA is TGTGCCAGCAGCTCGGACAGGATTAATGAAAAACTGTTTTTT. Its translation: CASSSDRINEKLFF.

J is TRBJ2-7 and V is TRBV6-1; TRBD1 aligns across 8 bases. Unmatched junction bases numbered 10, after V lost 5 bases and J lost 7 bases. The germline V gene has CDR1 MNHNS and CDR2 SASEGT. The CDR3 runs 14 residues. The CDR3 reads CASSPSGGSREQYF. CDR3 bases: TGTGCCAGCAGTCCCTCAGGGGGCTCAAGGGAGCAGTACTTC.

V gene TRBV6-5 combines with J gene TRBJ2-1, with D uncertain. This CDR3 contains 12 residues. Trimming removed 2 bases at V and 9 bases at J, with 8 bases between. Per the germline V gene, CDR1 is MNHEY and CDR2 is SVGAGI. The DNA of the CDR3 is TGTGCCAGCAGTTACCTGACGGGTGAGCAGTTCTTC. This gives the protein CASSYLTGEQFF.

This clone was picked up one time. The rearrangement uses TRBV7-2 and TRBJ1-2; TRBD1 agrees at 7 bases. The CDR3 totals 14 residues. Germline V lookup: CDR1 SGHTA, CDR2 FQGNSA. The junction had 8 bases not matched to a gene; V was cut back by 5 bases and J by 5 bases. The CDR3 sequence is CASSRGGLGYGYTF. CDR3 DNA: TGTGCCAGCAGCAGAGGGGGCTTAGGGTATGGCTACACCTTC.

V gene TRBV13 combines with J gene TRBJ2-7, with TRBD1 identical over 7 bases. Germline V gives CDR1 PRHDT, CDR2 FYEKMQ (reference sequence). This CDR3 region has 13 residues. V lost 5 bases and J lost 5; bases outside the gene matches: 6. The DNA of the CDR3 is TGTGCCAGCAGCCTCCGGGACAGCCACGAGCAGTACTTC. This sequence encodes CASSLRDSHEQYF.

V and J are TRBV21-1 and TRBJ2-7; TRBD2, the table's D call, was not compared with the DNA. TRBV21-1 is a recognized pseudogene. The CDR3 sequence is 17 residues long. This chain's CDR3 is CASSKGRTSALAPEQYF. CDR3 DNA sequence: TGTGCCAGCAGCAAAGGACGGACTTCTGCCCTTGCACCCGAGCAGTACTTC.

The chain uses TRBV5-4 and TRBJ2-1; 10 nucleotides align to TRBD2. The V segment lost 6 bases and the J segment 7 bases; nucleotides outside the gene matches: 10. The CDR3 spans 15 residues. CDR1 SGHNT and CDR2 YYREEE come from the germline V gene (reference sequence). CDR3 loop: CASKLAGPVRNEQFF. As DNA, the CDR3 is TGTGCCAGCAAACTAGCGGGGCCGGTGAGGAATGAGCAGTTCTTC.

CDR3 DNA: TGTGCCAGCAGTTTATATGGACAGGGGGAGGGTCAGCCCCAGCATTTT. It codes for CASSLYGQGEGQPQHF. This chain links TRBV28 with TRBJ1-5; 10 bases match TRBD1. The CDR3 loop spans 16 amino acids. Per germline, CDR1 MDHEN and CDR2 SYDVKM. V trimming: 1 base; J trimming: 6 bases; junction bases outside the gene matches: 6.

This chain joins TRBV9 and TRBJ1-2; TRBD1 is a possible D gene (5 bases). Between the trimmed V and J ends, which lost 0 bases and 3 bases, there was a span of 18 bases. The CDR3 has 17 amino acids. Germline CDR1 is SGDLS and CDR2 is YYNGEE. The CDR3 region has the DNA TGTGCCAGCAGCGTAGCTGAGTTGGACATAGCCTACTATGGCTACACCTTC. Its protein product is CASSVAELDIAYYGYTF.

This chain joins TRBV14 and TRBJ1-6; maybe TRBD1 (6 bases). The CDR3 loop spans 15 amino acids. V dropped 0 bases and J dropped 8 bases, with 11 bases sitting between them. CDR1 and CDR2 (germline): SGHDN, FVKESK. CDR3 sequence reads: CASSQDVQGYSPLHF. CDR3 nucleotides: TGTGCCAGCAGCCAAGATGTACAGGGATATTCACCCCTCCACTTT. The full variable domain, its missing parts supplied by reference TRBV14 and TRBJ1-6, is EAGVTQFPSHSVIEKGQTVTLRCDPISGHDNLYWYRRVMGKEIKFLLHFVKESKQDESGMPNNRFLAERTGGTYSTLKVQPAELEDSGVYFCASSQDVQGYSPLHFGNGTRLTVT.

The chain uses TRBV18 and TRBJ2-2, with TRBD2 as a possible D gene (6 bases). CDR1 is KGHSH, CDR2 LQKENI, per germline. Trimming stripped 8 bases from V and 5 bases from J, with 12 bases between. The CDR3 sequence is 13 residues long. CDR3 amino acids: CASPPEGTGELFF. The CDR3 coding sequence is TGTGCCAGCCCTCCGGAGGGAACCGGGGAGCTGTTTTTT.

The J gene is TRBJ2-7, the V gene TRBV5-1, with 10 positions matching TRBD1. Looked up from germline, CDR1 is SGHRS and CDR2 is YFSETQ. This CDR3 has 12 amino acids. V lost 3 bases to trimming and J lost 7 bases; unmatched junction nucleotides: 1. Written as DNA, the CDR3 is TGCGCCAGCAGCTGGGACAGGGGAGAGCAGTACTTC. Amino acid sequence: CASSWDRGEQYF.

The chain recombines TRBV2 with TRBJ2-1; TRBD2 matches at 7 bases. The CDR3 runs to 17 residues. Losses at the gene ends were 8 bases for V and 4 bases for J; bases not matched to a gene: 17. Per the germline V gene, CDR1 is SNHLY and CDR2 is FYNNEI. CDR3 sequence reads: CASRGIAAGESYNEQFF. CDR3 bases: TGTGCCAGCCGTGGTATAGCGGCGGGAGAGTCTTACAATGAGCAGTTCTTC.

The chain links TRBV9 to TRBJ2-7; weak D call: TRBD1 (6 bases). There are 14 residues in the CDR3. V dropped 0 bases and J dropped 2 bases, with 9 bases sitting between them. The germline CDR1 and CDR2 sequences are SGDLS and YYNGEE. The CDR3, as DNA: TGTGCCAGCAGCGTAGGATGGGGGCCCTACGAGCAGTACTTC. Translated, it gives CASSVGWGPYEQYF.

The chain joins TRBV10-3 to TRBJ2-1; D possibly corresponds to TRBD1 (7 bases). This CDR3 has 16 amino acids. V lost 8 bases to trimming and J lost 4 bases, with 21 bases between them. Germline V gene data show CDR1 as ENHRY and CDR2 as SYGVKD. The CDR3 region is CAIRTSEGQRYNEQFF. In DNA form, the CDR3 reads TGTGCCATCCGCACTTCGGAGGGACAGCGATACAATGAGCAGTTCTTC.

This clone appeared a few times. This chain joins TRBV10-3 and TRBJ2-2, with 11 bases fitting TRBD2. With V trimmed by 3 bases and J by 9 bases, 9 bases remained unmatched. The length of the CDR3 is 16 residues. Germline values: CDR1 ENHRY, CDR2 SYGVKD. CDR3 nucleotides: TGTGCCATCAGTGACAAAATAGCGGGAGGGCCCCGGGAGCTGTTTTTT. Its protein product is CAISDKIAGGPRELFF.